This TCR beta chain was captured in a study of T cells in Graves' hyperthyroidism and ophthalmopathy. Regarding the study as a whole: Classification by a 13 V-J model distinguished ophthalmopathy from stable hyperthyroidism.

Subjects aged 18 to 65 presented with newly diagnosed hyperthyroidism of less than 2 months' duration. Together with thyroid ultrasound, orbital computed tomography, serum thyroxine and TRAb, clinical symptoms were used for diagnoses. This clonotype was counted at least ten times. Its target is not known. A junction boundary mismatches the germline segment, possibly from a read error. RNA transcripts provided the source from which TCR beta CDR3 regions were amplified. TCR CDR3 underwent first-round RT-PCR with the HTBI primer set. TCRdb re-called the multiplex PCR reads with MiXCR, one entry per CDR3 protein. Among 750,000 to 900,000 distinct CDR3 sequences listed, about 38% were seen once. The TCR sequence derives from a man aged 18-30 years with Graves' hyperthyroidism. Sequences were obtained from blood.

This CDR3 is CASSLLGTNEKLFF. In DNA form, the CDR3 reads TGTGCCAGCAGCTTACTGGGTACCAATGAAAAACTGTTTTTT. The rearrangement joins TRBV5-1 to TRBJ1-4, with D unresolved. The CDR3 loop spans 14 amino acids. The germline CDR1 and CDR2 sequences are SGHRS and YFSETQ. The full variable domain, with the rest looked up from reference TRBV5-1 and TRBJ1-4, is KAGVTQTPRYLIKTRGQQVTLSCSPISGHRSVSWYQQTPGQGLQFLFEYFSETQRNKGNFPGRFSGRQFSNSRSEMNVSTLELGDSALYLCASSLLGTNEKLFFGSGTQLSVL.